The 21 T cell receptor beta chains in this list originate from one sample, sequenced in a study of blood T cell repertoires in COVID-19. Profiled with immunoSEQ multiplex PCR; TCRdb holds only in-frame clones, not every one. The sample lists roughly 150,000 clones, 85% occurring once. Sequenced input: PBMCs or T cells enriched from blood (not recorded which). The receptors come from a middle-aged woman who had recovered from COVID-19.

This clone was picked up a small number of times. The chain combines TRBV10-3 with TRBJ1-1; D is possibly TRBD1 (5 bases). Germline CDR1 ENHRY, CDR2 SYGVKD. The CDR3 extends over 16 amino acids. Trimming cost V 4 bases and J 1 base, with 16 bases left between them. In nucleotides, the CDR3 is TGTGCCATCAGTGTGTTCAGGGTTCGCCGGAACACTGAAGCTTTCTTT. This sequence encodes CAISVFRVRRNTEAFF.

Points on this clone: One junction end does not reproduce the germline sequence, and a read error may be involved. The V gene is TRBV5-4, the J gene TRBJ1-2; 8 nucleotides line up with TRBD1. The CDR3 sequence is 14 residues long. Germline values: CDR1 SGHNT, CDR2 YYREEE (reference sequence). CDR3 in amino acids: CASRLGQAYYGYTF. The CDR3 DNA reads TGTGCCAGCAGATTGGGACAGGCATACTATGGCTACACCTTC.

The rearrangement joins TRBV2 to TRBJ2-7, with a possible D match to TRBD1 (6 bases). The CDR3 sequence is 16 residues long. In germline, CDR1 is SNHLY, CDR2 FYNNEI. The ends were cut back, 7 bases at V and 3 bases at J, with 22 bases in the middle. CDR3 bases: TGTGCCAGCACCCGATACCGGGACACAAATAACTACGAGCAGTACTTC. Its protein product is CASTRYRDTNNYEQYF.

V and J are TRBV4-1 and TRBJ1-2; D remains ambiguous. The germline V gene has CDR1 MGHRA and CDR2 YSYEKL. With 1 base removed from V and 2 bases from J, the gap between germline ends came to 11 bases. This CDR3 comprises 15 residues. CDR3 DNA: TGCGCCAGCAGCCAAGTGGCAGGCACAAACTATGGCTACACCTTC. Translating it yields CASSQVAGTNYGYTF.

V usage is TRBV3-1 (or the pseudogene TRBV3-2) and J usage is TRBJ1-2; D remains unclear. Trimming took 3 bases from V and 7 from J, leaving 9 bases between them. The CDR3 length is 12 residues. CDR1 is LGHDT, CDR2 YNNKEL, per germline (reference sequence). CDR3 region: CASSHRGSGYTF. In DNA, the CDR3 is TGTGCCAGCAGCCATCGCGGTTCTGGCTACACCTTC.

This sequence joins TRBV29-1 and TRBJ2-1; possible D gene TRBD1, 5 bases. Germline assignment: CDR1 SQVTM and CDR2 ANQGSEA. The CDR3 is 14 residues long. With 4 bases removed from V and 3 bases from J, the gap between germline ends came to 13 bases. CDR3 DNA sequence: TGCAGCGTTGGTGGGGCCGGTGGCTACAATGAGCAGTTCTTC. This sequence encodes CSVGGAGGYNEQFF.

This clone was counted once. This chain joins TRBV5-1 and TRBJ1-1, with TRBD1 matching over 7 bases. Losses at the gene ends were 4 bases for V and 5 bases for J; bases not matched to a gene: 11. This CDR3 contains 15 residues. Germline V gene data show CDR1 as SGHRS and CDR2 as YFSETQ. The chain's CDR3 is CASSLGGGAGTEAFF. The CDR3, as DNA: TGCGCCAGCAGCCTCGGAGGGGGCGCGGGGACTGAAGCTTTCTTT. The full variable domain, its missing parts supplied by reference TRBV5-1 and TRBJ1-1, is KAGVTQTPRYLIKTRGQQVTLSCSPISGHRSVSWYQQTPGQGLQFLFEYFSETQRNKGNFPGRFSGRQFSNSRSEMNVSTLELGDSALYLCASSLGGGAGTEAFFGQGTRLTVV.

This chain joins TRBV10-2 and TRBJ1-1; perhaps TRBD1 as D (6 bases). This CDR3 region has 12 residues. Germline CDR1 reads WSHSY; CDR2 reads SAAADI. The germline V and J ends were trimmed by 5 bases and 7 bases, with 11 bases remaining between them. CDR3 nucleotide sequence: TGCGCCAGCAGTTTGGGAGGGGGTGAAGCTTTCTTT. The encoded protein is CASSLGGGEAFF.

The DNA for the CDR3 is TGTGCCAGTAGTCCCTCCCGTATGAGTGGCTACACCTTC. Amino acids: CASSPSRMSGYTF. This chain uses TRBV19 with TRBJ1-2; D gene ambiguous. Per germline, CDR1 LNHDA and CDR2 SQIVND (reference sequence). The CDR3 is made up of 13 amino acids. The V and J ends lost 5 bases and 7 bases respectively, with 14 bases between them.

The J gene is TRBJ2-5, the V gene TRBV6-5; weak D call: TRBD1 (7 bases). Per germline, CDR1 MNHEY and CDR2 SVGAGI. The CDR3 is 16 amino acids. The V and J ends lost 2 bases and 5 bases respectively, with 18 bases between them. The CDR3 DNA is TGTGCCAGCAGTTACCGATATCAGGGGGGCGGGGAGACCCAGTACTTC. This codes for CASSYRYQGGGETQYF.

This clone was found once. The chain combines TRBV12-3 or TRBV12-4 with TRBJ1-1; a possible D gene is TRBD1 (5 bases). The length of the CDR3 is 13 residues. The V end lost 5 bases, the J end lost 4 bases, and 11 bases lay between the germline ends. In nucleotides, the CDR3 is TGTGCCAGCAGTCCCGAAGGGGCCACTGAAGCTTTCTTT. The encoded protein is CASSPEGATEAFF.

The chain combines TRBV11-2 with TRBJ1-2; the D gene is possibly TRBD1 (6 bases). Between the trimmed V and J ends, which lost 5 bases and 4 bases, there was a span of 11 bases. CDR3 length equals 13 residues. CDR1 is SGHAT and CDR2 is FQNNGV in the germline V gene. The CDR3 DNA follows: TGTGCCAGCAGCCCCGGACAGAGCTATGGCTACACCTTC. As protein: CASSPGQSYGYTF. Full variable domain (missing parts from reference TRBV11-2 and TRBJ1-2): EAGVAQSPRYKIIEKRQSVAFWCNPISGHATLYWYQQILGQGPKLLIQFQNNGVVDDSQLPKDRFSAERLKGVDSTLKIQPAKLEDSAVYLCASSPGQSYGYTFGSGTRLTVV.

V gene TRBV2 combines with J gene TRBJ2-1; 9 bases line up with TRBD2. CDR3 length equals 15 residues. The germline V gene has CDR1 SNHLY and CDR2 FYNNEI. Trimming removed 7 bases from V and 12 bases from J; junction bases left unmatched: 16. The CDR3 DNA reads TGTGCCAGCATGCCCGGGCTAGCGGGGATAGTCAGGCAGTTCTTC. This translates into CASMPGLAGIVRQFF. Filled out from reference TRBV2 and TRBJ2-1, the complete variable domain reads EPEVTQTPSHQVTQMGQEVILRCVPISNHLYFYWYRQILGQKVEFLVSFYNNEISEKSEIFDDQFSVERPDGSNFTLKIRSTKLEDSAMYFCASMPGLAGIVRQFFGPGTRLTVL.

The chain is built from TRBV7-9 and TRBJ2-1; D is unresolved. V was cut by 4 bases and J by 5 bases, with 3 bases left in between. CDR1 and CDR2 from the germline V gene are SEHNR and FQNEAQ (reference sequence). The CDR3 spans 11 residues. For the CDR3, the DNA is TGTGCCAGCAGCTCGGACAATGAGCAGTTCTTC. This encodes CASSSDNEQFF.

The J gene is TRBJ2-7, the V gene TRBV5-4; 7 nucleotides align to TRBD1. V dropped 3 bases and J dropped 1; count of bases not matched to a gene: 7. The germline V gene has CDR1 SGHNT and CDR2 YYREEE (reference sequence). There are 15 residues in the CDR3. In DNA form, the CDR3 reads TGTGCCAGCAGCTCTGACAGGGTAGGATCCTACGAGCAGTACTTC. Amino acid sequence: CASSSDRVGSYEQYF.

The J gene is TRBJ2-2, the V gene TRBV18; D is perhaps TRBD2 (6 bases). V was cut by 1 base and J by 0 bases, with 9 bases left in between. Per the germline V gene, CDR1 is KGHSH and CDR2 is LQKENI. The CDR3 totals 16 residues. As DNA, the CDR3 is TGTGCCAGCTCACCACTTTCGGGAGCGAACACCGGGGAGCTGTTTTTT. This encodes CASSPLSGANTGELFF. The full variable domain, completed using reference TRBV18 and TRBJ2-2, is NAGVMQNPRHLVRRRGQEARLRCSPMKGHSHVYWYRQLPEEGLKFMVYLQKENIIDESGMPKERFSAEFPKEGPSILRIQQVVRGDSAAYFCASSPLSGANTGELFFGEGSRLTVL.

This chain links TRBV10-3 with TRBJ1-5; D is uncertain. Trimming pared 5 bases from V and 5 bases from J, leaving 7 bases between. This CDR3 contains 12 residues. Looked up from germline, CDR1 is ENHRY and CDR2 is SYGVKD. In nucleotides, the CDR3 is TGTGCCATCAGTTCAGGTGATCAGCCCCAGCATTTT. This codes for CAISSGDQPQHF.

V usage is TRBV7-6 and J usage is TRBJ2-2, with TRBD2 matching over 11 bases. The trim removed 4 bases at V and 6 bases at J, leaving 10 bases unmatched. Germline V gene sequence: CDR1 SGHVS, CDR2 FNYEAQ. This CDR3 comprises 17 residues. The DNA of the CDR3 is TGTGCCAGCAGCTGGCGACTAGCGGGAAATTTAGCCGGGGAGCTGTTTTTT. Its protein product is CASSWRLAGNLAGELFF.

The chain couples TRBV15 to TRBJ1-5, with 9 bases identical to TRBD1. In germline, CDR1 is LNHNV, CDR2 YYDKDF (reference sequence). The CDR3 covers 16 residues. V was pared by 5 bases and J by 5 bases, with 10 bases of the junction left unmatched. CDR3: CATSDPGTGSYQPQHF. The CDR3 nucleotides read TGTGCCACCAGCGATCCCGGGACAGGGAGTTATCAGCCCCAGCATTTT.

The CDR3: CASSIVLRRETTDTQYF. DNA of the CDR3: TGTGCCAGTAGTATAGTCCTAAGGCGGGAGACCACAGATACGCAGTATTTT. The chain is built from TRBV19 and TRBJ2-3, with 7 nucleotides matching TRBD2. V lost 1 base to trimming and J lost 2 bases; unmatched junction nucleotides: 9. Per germline, CDR1 LNHDA and CDR2 SQIVND (reference sequence). The CDR3 runs to 17 residues.

The CDR3: CASRLQQAQRQPQHF. CDR3 DNA: TGTGCAAGTCGCTTACAACAGGCACAGAGACAGCCCCAGCATTTT. J is TRBJ1-5 and V is TRBV12-2; the DNA was not used to check the table's D call, TRBD1. TRBV12-2 is a recognized pseudogene. The length of the CDR3 is 15 residues.